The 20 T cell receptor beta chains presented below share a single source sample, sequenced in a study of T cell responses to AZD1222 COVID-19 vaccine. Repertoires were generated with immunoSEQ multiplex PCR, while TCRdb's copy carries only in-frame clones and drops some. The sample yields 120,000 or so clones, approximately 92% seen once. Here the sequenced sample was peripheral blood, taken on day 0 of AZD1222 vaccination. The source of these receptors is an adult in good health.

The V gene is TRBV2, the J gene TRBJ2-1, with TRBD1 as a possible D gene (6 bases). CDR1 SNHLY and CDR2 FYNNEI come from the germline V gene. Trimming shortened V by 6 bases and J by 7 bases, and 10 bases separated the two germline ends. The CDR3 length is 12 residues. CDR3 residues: CASSNTGNEQFF. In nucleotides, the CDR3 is TGTGCCAGCAGCAACACAGGGAATGAGCAGTTCTTC.

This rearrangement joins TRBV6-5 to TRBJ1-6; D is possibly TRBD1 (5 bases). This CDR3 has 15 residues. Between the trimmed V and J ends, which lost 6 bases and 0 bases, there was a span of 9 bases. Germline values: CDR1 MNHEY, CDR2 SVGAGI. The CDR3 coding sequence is TGTGCCAGCAGGGGTCAGGGCTCCTATAATTCACCCCTCCACTTT. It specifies CASRGQGSYNSPLHF.

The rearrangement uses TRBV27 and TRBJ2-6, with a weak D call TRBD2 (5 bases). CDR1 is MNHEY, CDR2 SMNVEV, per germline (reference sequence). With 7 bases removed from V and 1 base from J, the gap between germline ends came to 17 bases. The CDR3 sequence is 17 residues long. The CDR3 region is CASTTRVTFSGANVLTF. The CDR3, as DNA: TGTGCCAGCACTACGAGGGTCACCTTTTCTGGGGCCAACGTCCTGACTTTC.

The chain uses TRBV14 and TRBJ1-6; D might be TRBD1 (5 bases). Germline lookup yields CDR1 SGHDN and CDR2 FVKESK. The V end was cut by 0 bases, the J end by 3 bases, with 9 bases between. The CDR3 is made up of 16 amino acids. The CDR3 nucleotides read TGTGCCAGCAGCCAAGACCAGGGTATCTATAATTCACCCCTCCACTTT. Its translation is CASSQDQGIYNSPLHF.

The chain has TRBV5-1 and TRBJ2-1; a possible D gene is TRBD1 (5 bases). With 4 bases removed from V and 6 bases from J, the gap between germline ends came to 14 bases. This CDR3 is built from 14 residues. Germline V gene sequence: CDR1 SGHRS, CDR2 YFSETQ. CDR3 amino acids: CASSLSGAGNEQFF. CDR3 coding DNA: TGCGCCAGCAGCCTCAGTGGGGCAGGCAATGAGCAGTTCTTC.

CDR3 nucleotide sequence: TGTGCCAGCAGACTAGCGGGCGAGCAGTACTTC. It specifies CASRLAGEQYF. The chain recombines TRBV2 with TRBJ2-7; 9 bases are shared with TRBD2. Germline trimming cut 6 bases from V and 6 bases from J; bases unmatched to any gene: 0. Germline V gene lookup returns CDR1 SNHLY and CDR2 FYNNEI. The CDR3 loop spans 11 amino acids. Variable domain in full (rest from reference TRBV2 and TRBJ2-7): EPEVTQTPSHQVTQMGQEVILRCVPISNHLYFYWYRQILGQKVEFLVSFYNNEISEKSEIFDDQFSVERPDGSNFTLKIRSTKLEDSAMYFCASRLAGEQYFGPGTRLTVT.

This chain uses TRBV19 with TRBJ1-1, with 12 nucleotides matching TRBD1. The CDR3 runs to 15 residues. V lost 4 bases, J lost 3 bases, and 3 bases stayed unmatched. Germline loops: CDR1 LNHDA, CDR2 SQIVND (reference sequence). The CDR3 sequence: CASSKGQGAHTEAFF. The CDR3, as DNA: TGTGCCAGTAGTAAGGGACAGGGGGCCCACACTGAAGCTTTCTTT.

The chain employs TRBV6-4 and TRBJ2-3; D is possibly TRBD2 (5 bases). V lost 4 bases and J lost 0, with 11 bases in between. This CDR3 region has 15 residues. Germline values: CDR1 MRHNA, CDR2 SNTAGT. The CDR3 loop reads CASSVSAGSTDTQYF. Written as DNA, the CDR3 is TGTGCCAGCAGTGTCTCCGCGGGTAGCACAGATACGCAGTATTTT.

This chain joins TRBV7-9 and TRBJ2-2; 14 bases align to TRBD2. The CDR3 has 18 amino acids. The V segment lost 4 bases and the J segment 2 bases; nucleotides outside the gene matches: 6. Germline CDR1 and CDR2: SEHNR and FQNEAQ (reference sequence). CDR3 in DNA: TGTGCCAGCAGCTACCCGACTAGCGGGAGGGCCAACACCGGGGAGCTGTTTTTT. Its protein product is CASSYPTSGRANTGELFF.

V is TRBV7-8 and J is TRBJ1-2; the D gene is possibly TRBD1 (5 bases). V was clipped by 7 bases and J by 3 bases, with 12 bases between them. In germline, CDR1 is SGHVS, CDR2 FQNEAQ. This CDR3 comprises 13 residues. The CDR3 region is CASTVLGDYGYTF. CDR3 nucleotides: TGTGCCAGCACCGTTTTGGGGGACTATGGCTACACCTTC.

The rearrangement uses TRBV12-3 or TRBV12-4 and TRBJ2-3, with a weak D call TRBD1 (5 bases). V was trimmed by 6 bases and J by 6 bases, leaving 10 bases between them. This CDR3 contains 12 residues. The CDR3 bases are TGTGCCAGCAGCCCCAACAGGGATACGCAGTATTTT. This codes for CASSPNRDTQYF.

CDR3 in amino acids: CASSPQQGVTTEAFF. CDR3 nucleotide sequence: TGTGCCAGCAGCCCCCAGCAGGGGGTGACAACTGAAGCTTTCTTT. This rearrangement joins TRBV7-6 to TRBJ1-1; 7 nucleotides align to TRBD1. The CDR3 covers 15 residues. In germline, CDR1 is SGHVS, CDR2 FNYEAQ. V lost 5 bases and J lost 5; bases outside the gene matches: 11.

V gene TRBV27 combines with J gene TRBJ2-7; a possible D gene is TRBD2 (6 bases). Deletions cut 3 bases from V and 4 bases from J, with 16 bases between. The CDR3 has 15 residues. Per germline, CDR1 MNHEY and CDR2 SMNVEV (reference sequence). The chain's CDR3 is CASSFLTGVAYEQYF. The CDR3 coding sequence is TGTGCCAGCAGTTTTCTCACGGGAGTAGCGTACGAGCAGTACTTC.

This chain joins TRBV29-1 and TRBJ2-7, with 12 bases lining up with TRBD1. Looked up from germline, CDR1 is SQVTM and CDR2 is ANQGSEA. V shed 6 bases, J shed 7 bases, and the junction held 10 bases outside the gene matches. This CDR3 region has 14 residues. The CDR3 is CSVDPGQGAGEQYF. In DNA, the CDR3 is TGCAGCGTAGACCCGGGACAGGGGGCAGGAGAGCAGTACTTC.

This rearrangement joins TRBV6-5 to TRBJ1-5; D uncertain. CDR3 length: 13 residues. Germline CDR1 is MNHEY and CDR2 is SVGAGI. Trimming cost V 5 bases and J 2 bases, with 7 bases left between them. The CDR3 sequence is CASSPQGNQPQHF. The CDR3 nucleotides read TGTGCCAGCAGTCCCCAGGGCAATCAGCCCCAGCATTTT.

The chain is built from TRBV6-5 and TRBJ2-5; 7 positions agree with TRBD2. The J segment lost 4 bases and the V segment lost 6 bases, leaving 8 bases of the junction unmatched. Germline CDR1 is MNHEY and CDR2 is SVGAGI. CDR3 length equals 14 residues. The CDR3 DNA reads TGTGCCAGCAGCCCCTGGGGGGAGGGAGAGACCCAGTACTTC. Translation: CASSPWGEGETQYF.

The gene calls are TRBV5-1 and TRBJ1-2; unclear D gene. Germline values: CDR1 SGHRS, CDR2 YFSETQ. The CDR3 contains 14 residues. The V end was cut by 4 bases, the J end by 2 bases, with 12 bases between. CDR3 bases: TGCGCCAGCAGCCAGGTGGCCAGGAACTATGGCTACACCTTC. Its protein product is CASSQVARNYGYTF.

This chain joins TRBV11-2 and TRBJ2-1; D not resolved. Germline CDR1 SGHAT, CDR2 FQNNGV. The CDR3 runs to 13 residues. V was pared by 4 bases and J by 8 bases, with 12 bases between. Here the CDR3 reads CASSSFGWDEQFF. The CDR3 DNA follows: TGTGCCAGCAGCTCGTTCGGGTGGGATGAGCAGTTCTTC.

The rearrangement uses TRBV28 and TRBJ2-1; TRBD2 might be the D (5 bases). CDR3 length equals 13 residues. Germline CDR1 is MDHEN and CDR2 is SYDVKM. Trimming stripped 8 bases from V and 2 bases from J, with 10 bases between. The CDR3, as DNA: TGTGCCAGCGGGCCTAGCCCCTACAATGAGCAGTTCTTC. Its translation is CASGPSPYNEQFF.

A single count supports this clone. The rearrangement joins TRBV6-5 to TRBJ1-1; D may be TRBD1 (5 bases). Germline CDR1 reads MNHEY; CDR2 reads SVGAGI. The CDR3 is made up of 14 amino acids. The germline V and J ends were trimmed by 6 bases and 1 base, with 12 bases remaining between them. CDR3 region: CASRPGRWNTEAFF. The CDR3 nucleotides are TGTGCCAGCAGACCGGGACGGTGGAACACTGAAGCTTTCTTT.